The 30 T cell receptor beta chains in this list originate from one sample, sequenced in a study of CD8+ T cells in alopecia areata (dated 2018 in TCRdb). The meaning of the sample's treatment or condition label: oral pan-JAK inhibitor, 5-10 mg twice daily. Preparation of the library involved the immunoSEQ multiplex PCR assay. RNA was extracted from all samples and reverse transcribed into cDNA as template for TCR sequencing. The table comes from immuneACCESS by way of TCRdb, which keeps in-frame sequences with V and J called. Part of the clones is missing from these tables; in studies checked, under half for an unresolved V gene and the rest for unknown reasons. The sample profile shows some 100,000 clones; around 60% of them were found once. The ten largest clonotypes hold about 17% of the sample. The starting material was CD8+ T cells sorted from blood, obtained at week 56, from a patient treated with tofacitinib. All receptors derive from a human donor with alopecia areata.

The chain joins TRBV6-5 to TRBJ2-5; perhaps TRBD2 as D (6 bases). Trimming stripped 0 bases from V and 2 bases from J, with 10 bases between. The CDR3 covers 15 residues. Germline V gives CDR1 MNHEY, CDR2 SVGAGI. CDR3 sequence: CASSYSSGAQETQYF. The CDR3 bases are TGTGCCAGCAGTTACTCGTCGGGAGCTCAAGAGACCCAGTACTTC.

The CDR3 loop reads CASSSQGATGELFF. The CDR3 coding sequence is TGTGCCAGCAGTTCTCAGGGGGCGACCGGGGAGCTGTTTTTT. V gene TRBV7-9 combines with J gene TRBJ2-2, with 8 bases that match TRBD1. Losses at the gene ends were 6 bases for V and 5 bases for J; bases not matched to a gene: 5. The CDR3 is made up of 14 amino acids. Germline V lookup: CDR1 SEHNR, CDR2 FQNEAQ (reference sequence).

This chain links TRBV13 with TRBJ1-2; TRBD1 aligns across 8 bases. Germline CDR1 is PRHDT and CDR2 is FYEKMQ (reference sequence). With V trimmed by 6 bases and J by 4 bases, 7 bases remained unmatched. The CDR3 has 14 amino acids. The chain's CDR3 is CASSSGGSSYGYTF. The DNA for the CDR3 is TGTGCCAGCAGTTCAGGGGGCAGCAGCTATGGCTACACCTTC.

J is TRBJ2-7 and V is TRBV12-5; 8 bases line up with TRBD2. The germline V gene has CDR1 LGHNT and CDR2 FRNRAP. The V gene end was trimmed by 6 bases and the J gene end by 5 bases; junction bases not matched to a gene: 6. This CDR3 spans 13 amino acids. CDR3 nucleotide sequence: TGTGCTAGTGGATCGGGGGGGCCAAACGAGCAGTACTTC. Protein product: CASGSGGPNEQYF.

The chain has TRBV15 and TRBJ1-2, with TRBD1 identical over 9 bases. This CDR3 comprises 16 residues. Germline values: CDR1 LNHNV, CDR2 YYDKDF (reference sequence). The V segment lost 0 bases and the J segment 6 bases; nucleotides outside the gene matches: 8. CDR3 in amino acids: CATSRDQGQGSNGYTF. Here the CDR3 DNA reads TGTGCCACCAGCAGAGACCAAGGACAGGGGTCGAATGGCTACACCTTC.

This clone was picked up a small number of times. This chain links TRBV30 with TRBJ1-4, with D uncertain. This CDR3 contains 12 residues. CDR1 is GTSNPN and CDR2 is SVGIG in the germline V gene (reference sequence). V lost 0 bases and J 12 bases, leaving 11 bases between the germline ends. CDR3 nucleotides: TGTGCCTGGAGTGTACTGCGAGACGAACTGTTTTTT. It specifies CAWSVLRDELFF.

V and J are TRBV2 and TRBJ1-5; D ambiguous. Germline-derived CDR1 and CDR2 are SNHLY and FYNNEI. V was cut by 8 bases and J by 2 bases, with 13 bases left in between. The CDR3 is 14 residues long. The CDR3 reads CASDREVGNQPQHF. For the CDR3, the DNA is TGTGCCAGCGATAGGGAAGTGGGCAATCAGCCCCAGCATTTT.

This clone turned up a few times. The chain couples TRBV12-5 to TRBJ1-2; no clear D. V was trimmed by 6 bases and J by 4 bases, leaving 9 bases between them. Germline V CDR1 and CDR2: LGHNT, FRNRAP. This CDR3 spans 12 amino acids. CDR3 loop: CASGRESYGYTF. The CDR3 bases are TGTGCTAGTGGCCGAGAAAGCTATGGCTACACCTTC. The full variable domain, with the rest looked up from reference TRBV12-5 and TRBJ1-2, is DARVTQTPRHKVTEMGQEVTMRCQPILGHNTVFWYRQTMMQGLELLAYFRNRAPLDDSGMPKDRFSAEMPDATLATLKIQPSEPRDSAVYFCASGRESYGYTFGSGTRLTVV.

CDR3 nucleotide sequence: TGTGCCAGCAGCCGAATGACAGGGCGAGGGGACGGCTACACCTTC. Its translation is CASSRMTGRGDGYTF. The chain recombines TRBV7-8 with TRBJ1-2; 7 nucleotides align to TRBD1. The CDR3 totals 15 residues. CDR1 is SGHVS and CDR2 is FQNEAQ in the germline V gene. V trimming: 5 bases; J trimming: 8 bases; junction bases outside the gene matches: 14.

The rearrangement uses TRBV5-1 and TRBJ2-5; D ambiguous. V lost 5 bases and J 2 bases, leaving 13 bases between the germline ends. The CDR3 sequence is 14 residues long. Germline V gene sequence: CDR1 SGHRS, CDR2 YFSETQ. This CDR3 reads CASRPRHTQETQYF. The DNA of the CDR3 is TGCGCCAGCAGACCCCGACACACACAAGAGACCCAGTACTTC.

The CDR3 protein is CSVDNSSSGANVLTF. The CDR3 nucleotides read TGCAGCGTTGATAACAGCAGCTCTGGGGCCAACGTCCTGACTTTC. V is TRBV29-1 and J is TRBJ2-6; D gene ambiguous. Germline CDR1 is SQVTM and CDR2 is ANQGSEA. The CDR3 runs 15 residues. V was pared by 3 bases and J by 0 bases, with 9 bases between.

The chain has TRBV4-2 and TRBJ1-2; D is unclear. The CDR3 is 13 amino acids. The V gene lost 0 bases and the J gene lost 7 bases, with 9 bases spanning the gap. Germline CDR1 LGHNA, CDR2 YNFKEQ. CDR3 loop: CASSQDRRFGYTF. DNA of the CDR3: TGTGCCAGCAGCCAAGATCGGCGGTTTGGCTACACCTTC.

The CDR3 spells CASSQIWPNTEAFF. The CDR3 region has the DNA TGTGCCAGCAGCCAAATATGGCCGAACACTGAAGCTTTCTTT. The rearrangement uses TRBV14 and TRBJ1-1; D remains unclear. CDR3 length equals 14 residues. Germline values: CDR1 SGHDN, CDR2 FVKESK. V was shortened by 2 bases and J by 1 base, with 8 bases between the two germline ends. Supplemented by reference TRBV14 and TRBJ1-1, the full variable domain reads EAGVTQFPSHSVIEKGQTVTLRCDPISGHDNLYWYRRVMGKEIKFLLHFVKESKQDESGMPNNRFLAERTGGTYSTLKVQPAELEDSGVYFCASSQIWPNTEAFFGQGTRLTVV.

The genes are TRBV7-2 and TRBJ2-5; 7 bases fit TRBD2. Trimming took 5 bases from V and 2 from J; bases not matched to a gene: 5. Germline CDR1 reads SGHTA; CDR2 reads FQGNSA. The length of the CDR3 is 14 residues. The CDR3 region is CASSTPGLQETQYF. Written as DNA, the CDR3 is TGTGCCAGCAGCACTCCGGGACTACAAGAGACCCAGTACTTC.

The chain has TRBV9 and TRBJ1-2, with a possible D match to TRBD1 (6 bases). V gave up 3 bases and J gave up 8 bases, with 11 bases separating them. Germline V gene sequence: CDR1 SGDLS, CDR2 YYNGEE. The length of the CDR3 is 12 residues. The CDR3 protein is CASSDSGAGYTF. The CDR3 nucleotides are TGTGCCAGCAGCGACTCAGGGGCAGGCTACACCTTC.

This chain joins TRBV30 and TRBJ2-1, with a possible D match to TRBD2 (5 bases). Germline V gene data show CDR1 as GTSNPN and CDR2 as SVGIG (reference sequence). V dropped 6 bases and J dropped 10 bases, with 16 bases sitting between them. CDR3 length: 12 residues. The CDR3 DNA is TGTGCCTGTTCTGGGAGCAGCGTCGAGCAGTTCTTC. Protein: CACSGSSVEQFF.

The chain recombines TRBV29-1 with TRBJ2-7; D remains unclear. The germline V gene has CDR1 SQVTM and CDR2 ANQGSEA. The CDR3 length is 13 residues. The ends were cut back, 7 bases at V and 1 base at J, with 14 bases in the middle. Here the CDR3 reads CSAFGGNSYEQYF. CDR3 bases: TGCAGCGCCTTTGGTGGAAATTCCTACGAGCAGTACTTC.

The chain combines TRBV18 with TRBJ1-1; D not resolved. The CDR3 runs to 14 residues. V lost 4 bases to trimming and J lost 6 bases, with 15 bases between them. CDR1 KGHSH and CDR2 LQKENI come from the germline V gene. CDR3 region: CASSRGLRDAEAFF. The CDR3, as DNA: TGTGCCAGCTCACGTGGCCTTAGGGATGCTGAAGCTTTCTTT.

A few counts support this clone. The genes are TRBV5-6 and TRBJ2-5; 10 bases line up with TRBD1. CDR3 length: 13 amino acids. Germline CDR1 reads SGHDT; CDR2 reads YYEEEE. Trimming took 6 bases from V and 5 from J; bases not matched to a gene: 4. The CDR3 loop is CASTGQGDETQYF. In DNA, the CDR3 is TGTGCCAGCACTGGACAGGGGGACGAGACCCAGTACTTC. Full variable domain (outside the CDR3, taken from reference TRBV5-6 and TRBJ2-5): DAGVTQSPTHLIKTRGQQVTLRCSPKSGHDTVSWYQQALGQGPQFIFQYYEEEERQRGNFPDRFSGHQFPNYSSELNVNALLLGDSALYLCASTGQGDETQYFGPGTRLLVL.

This clone was found a few times. The V gene is TRBV13, the J gene TRBJ2-7; D perhaps matches TRBD1 (6 bases). Between the trimmed V and J ends, which lost 5 bases and 3 bases, there was a span of 14 bases. Germline loops: CDR1 PRHDT, CDR2 FYEKMQ (reference sequence). The CDR3 contains 14 residues. The CDR3 is CASSTRQASYEQYF. In DNA, the CDR3 is TGTGCCAGCAGCACCAGACAGGCGAGCTACGAGCAGTACTTC. Variable domain in full (rest from reference TRBV13 and TRBJ2-7): AAGVIQSPRHLIKEKRETATLKCYPIPRHDTVYWYQQGPGQDPQFLISFYEKMQSDKGSIPDRFSAQQFSDYHSELNMSSLELGDSALYFCASSTRQASYEQYFGPGTRLTVT.

This chain joins TRBV29-1 and TRBJ2-3; the D call may be TRBD1 or TRBD2 (6 bases each). V was clipped by 7 bases and J by 0 bases, with 14 bases between them. Germline CDR1 and CDR2: SQVTM and ANQGSEA. The CDR3 loop spans 14 amino acids. The DNA of the CDR3 is TGCAGCGCACCCGGGGGCTTTAGCACAGATACGCAGTATTTT. Translation: CSAPGGFSTDTQYF.

The chain uses TRBV4-2 and TRBJ2-3; TRBD1 matches 8 bases. The CDR3 is 15 residues long. The trim removed 4 bases at V and 2 bases at J, leaving 5 bases unmatched. Germline CDR1 reads LGHNA; CDR2 reads YNFKEQ. The CDR3 spells CASSRGTGSTDTQYF. The CDR3 region has the DNA TGTGCCAGCAGCCGAGGGACAGGATCCACAGATACGCAGTATTTT.

The chain links TRBV6-6 to TRBJ1-1, with D uncertain. Germline CDR1 MNHNY, CDR2 SVGAGI (reference sequence). There are 11 residues in the CDR3. V lost 2 bases to trimming and J lost 8 bases, with 6 bases between them. CDR3 sequence (DNA): TGTGCCAGCAGTTACGGCAGGGAAGCTTTCTTT. Translation gives CASSYGREAFF.

The gene calls are TRBV30 and TRBJ1-4; D gene ambiguous. Germline CDR1 and CDR2: GTSNPN and SVGIG (reference sequence). The CDR3 consists of 13 residues. V lost 1 base to trimming and J lost 8 bases, with 11 bases between them. The CDR3, as DNA: TGTGCCTGGAGTGGGGAGGGAGAGGAAAAACTGTTTTTT. Translation: CAWSGEGEEKLFF.

This chain joins TRBV4-1 and TRBJ2-1; D is unclear. CDR1 is MGHRA, CDR2 YSYEKL, per germline. V was shortened by 1 base and J by 3 bases, with 10 bases between the two germline ends. This CDR3 comprises 15 residues. The CDR3 region has the DNA TGCGCCAGCAGCCAAGCCGTGGAAAACTACAATGAGCAGTTCTTC. Protein: CASSQAVENYNEQFF.

The CDR3 protein is CSVASLYGYTF. The CDR3 nucleotides read TGCAGCGTTGCATCCCTCTATGGCTACACCTTC. The chain recombines TRBV29-1 with TRBJ1-2; D ambiguous. The CDR3 is 11 amino acids. Trimming pared 4 bases from V and 4 bases from J, leaving 7 bases between. Germline V gives CDR1 SQVTM, CDR2 ANQGSEA.

V and J are TRBV13 and TRBJ2-3; 8 bases fit TRBD2. Germline trimming cut 6 bases from V and 2 bases from J; bases unmatched to any gene: 7. The CDR3 is made up of 15 amino acids. The germline gives CDR1 PRHDT, CDR2 FYEKMQ (reference sequence). CDR3 in amino acids: CASREGLVSTDTQYF. The CDR3 nucleotides read TGTGCCAGCAGAGAGGGACTAGTTTCCACAGATACGCAGTATTTT.

This clone was recorded a few times. CDR3 region: CATSMDRSTDTQYF. DNA of the CDR3: TGTGCCACCAGCATGGACAGAAGCACAGATACGCAGTATTTT. The chain carries TRBV15 and TRBJ2-3; a possible D gene is TRBD1 (6 bases). V was trimmed by 4 bases and J by 0 bases, leaving 8 bases between them. Per germline, CDR1 LNHNV and CDR2 YYDKDF (reference sequence). The CDR3 loop spans 14 amino acids.

The rearrangement joins TRBV5-6 to TRBJ1-1; perhaps TRBD1 as D (5 bases). Germline V gene lookup returns CDR1 SGHDT and CDR2 YYEEEE. The CDR3 is made up of 14 amino acids. Trimming stripped 4 bases from V and 4 bases from J, with 14 bases between. CDR3 region: CASSPGEGLTEAFF. The CDR3 nucleotides read TGTGCCAGCAGCCCGGGGGAGGGGCTCACTGAAGCTTTCTTT. Variable domain in full (rest from reference TRBV5-6 and TRBJ1-1): DAGVTQSPTHLIKTRGQQVTLRCSPKSGHDTVSWYQQALGQGPQFIFQYYEEEERQRGNFPDRFSGHQFPNYSSELNVNALLLGDSALYLCASSPGEGLTEAFFGQGTRLTVV.

The chain joins TRBV5-6 to TRBJ2-7, with 9 bases aligning to TRBD1. Trimming at V came to 3 bases and at J to 4 bases, leaving 8 bases not matched to a gene. The CDR3 is 15 residues long. In germline, CDR1 is SGHDT, CDR2 YYEEEE. Here the CDR3 DNA reads TGTGCCAGCAGCTCTATTGGGACAGGGTGGTACGAGCAGTACTTC. This codes for CASSSIGTGWYEQYF.